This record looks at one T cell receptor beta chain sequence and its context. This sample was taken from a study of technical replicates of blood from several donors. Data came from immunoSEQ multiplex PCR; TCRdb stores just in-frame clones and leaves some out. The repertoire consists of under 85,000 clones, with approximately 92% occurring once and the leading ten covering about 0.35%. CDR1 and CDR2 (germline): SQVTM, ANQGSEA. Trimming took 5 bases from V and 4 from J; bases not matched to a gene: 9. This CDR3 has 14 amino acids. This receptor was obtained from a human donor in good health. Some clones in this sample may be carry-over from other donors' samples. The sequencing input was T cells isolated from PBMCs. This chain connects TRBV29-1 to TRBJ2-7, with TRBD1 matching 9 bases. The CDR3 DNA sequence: TGCAGCGTTCTCCCGGACAGGGGAAGGTACGAGCAGTACTTC. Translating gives CSVLPDRGRYEQYF.